This T cell receptor beta chain was observed in a study of blood T cell repertoires in COVID-19. Method: immunoSEQ multiplex PCR; TCRdb's copy keeps in-frame clones and lacks some. The profile covers about 140,000 clones, with less than 90% appearing a single time and 5% to 7% taken by the ten largest. There are 18 residues in the CDR3. Germline CDR1 LGHNT, CDR2 FRNRAP. V lost 6 bases to trimming and J lost 3 bases, with 24 bases between them. Sequenced material: PBMCs or T cells enriched from blood (not recorded which). The origin of this receptor is a man aged 35 to 55 with acute COVID-19. The chain combines TRBV12-5 with TRBJ1-5; the D is unclear. CDR3 sequence reads: CASGPPRGGPRTNQPQHF. The CDR3 nucleotides read TGTGCTAGTGGCCCCCCCCGGGGAGGGCCAAGGACCAATCAGCCCCAGCATTTT.